These 8 T cell receptor beta chains were all obtained from the same sample, sequenced in a study of CD4+ T cells in melanoma. The protocol was immunoSEQ multiplex PCR, while the TCRdb copy is restricted to in-frame clones and leaves out a portion. The repertoire holds thousands of clones, with roughly 51% as singletons. Material: cells from a culture (not recorded whether cultured in vitro). The origin of the receptors is a human donor with melanoma.

In DNA, the CDR3 is TGTGCCAGTAAGACAGGGGATCTCCTGAACACTGAAGCTTTCTTT. Protein: CASKTGDLLNTEAFF. The chain employs TRBV19 and TRBJ1-1, with 8 nucleotides matching TRBD1. CDR1 is LNHDA, CDR2 SQIVND, per germline (reference sequence). CDR3 length equals 15 residues. The J segment lost 0 bases and the V segment lost 7 bases, leaving 7 bases of the junction unmatched.

This clone was seen only a few times. A junction boundary mismatches the germline segment, possibly from a read error. The chain is built from TRBV7-7 and TRBJ2-3; maybe TRBD1 (5 bases). Germline-derived CDR1 and CDR2 are SSHAT and FNYEAQ (reference sequence). The CDR3 is 14 residues long. In nucleotides, the CDR3 is TGTGCTAGCAGCTCAAGACCGCAGGGAGATACGCAGTATTTT. Its protein product is CASSSRPQGDTQYF.

The rearrangement links TRBV2 to TRBJ2-1, with D perhaps matching TRBD2 (6 bases). Trimming removed 2 bases from V and 3 bases from J, with 11 bases in between. Looked up from germline, CDR1 is SNHLY and CDR2 is FYNNEI. The length of the CDR3 is 15 residues. The CDR3 nucleotides are TGTGCCAGCAGTGAATGGCTAGCGAGCTACAATGAGCAGTTCTTC. Protein: CASSEWLASYNEQFF. The whole variable domain, remainder taken from reference TRBV2 and TRBJ2-1, is EPEVTQTPSHQVTQMGQEVILRCVPISNHLYFYWYRQILGQKVEFLVSFYNNEISEKSEIFDDQFSVERPDGSNFTLKIRSTKLEDSAMYFCASSEWLASYNEQFFGPGTRLTVL.

With regard to this clone: Other DNA sequences in this specimen translate into the identical CDR3. This rearrangement joins TRBV29-1 to TRBJ2-5; 8 positions match TRBD2. The CDR3 length is 13 residues. The germline V gene encodes CDR1 SQVTM and CDR2 ANQGSEA. The ends lost 1 base at V and 5 bases at J; junction bases unmatched: 3. DNA for the CDR3: TGCAGCGTTGAAGTGGGCGGGGGGGAGACCCAGTACTTC. Translation gives CSVEVGGGETQYF.

The chain links TRBV4-1 to TRBJ1-4; tentative D call: TRBD1 (6 bases). Germline V lookup: CDR1 MGHRA, CDR2 YSYEKL. The ends were cut back, 5 bases at V and 0 bases at J, with 19 bases in the middle. The CDR3 totals 18 residues. CDR3 sequence (DNA): TGCGCCAGCAGCAAAGGCGACCAGGGGATCACAACTAATGAAAAACTGTTTTTT. This encodes CASSKGDQGITTNEKLFF.

In its sample, this clone was seen a few times. The chain couples TRBV5-1 to TRBJ2-7; 8 nucleotides align to TRBD2. CDR1 is SGHRS and CDR2 is YFSETQ in the germline V gene. Germline trimming cut 4 bases from V and 4 bases from J; bases unmatched to any gene: 10. There are 15 residues in the CDR3. CDR3 sequence: CASSLAGGAGYEQYF. The CDR3 coding sequence is TGCGCCAGCAGCCTTGCGGGGGGCGCAGGTTACGAGCAGTACTTC.

In this sample, this clone is medium-sized. This sequence joins TRBV5-1 and TRBJ1-1; D remains unclear. The CDR3 totals 14 residues. Germline V gene data show CDR1 as SGHRS and CDR2 as YFSETQ. V lost 2 bases and J 7 bases, leaving 15 bases between the germline ends. The CDR3 region is CASSFGRLGGEAFF. In DNA form, the CDR3 reads TGCGCCAGCAGCTTCGGTCGTCTTGGAGGTGAAGCTTTCTTT.

This clone was detected a few times. This chain joins TRBV7-9 and TRBJ2-2, with 9 bases lining up with TRBD1. The germline CDR1 and CDR2 sequences are SEHNR and FQNEAQ (reference sequence). The length of the CDR3 is 16 residues. J gave up 3 bases and V 5 bases, and 7 bases lay outside the gene matches. The CDR3 nucleotides read TGTGCCAGCAGCACCGGGACAGGGTTTTACACCGGGGAGCTGTTTTTT. It translates to CASSTGTGFYTGELFF.